This paragraph covers one T cell receptor (beta chain) sequence. This clone is a singleton in its sample. Its antigen has not been determined. No base-level quality is on record; no much larger clone is a single base apart. This sample is drawn from a study of blood T cell repertoires in COVID-19 (TCRdb year 2020). Context from the whole study: Samples from collaborators originated in the United States, Italy and Spain and spanned both the acute and convalescent phases of COVID-19. The material from the prospective study consisted of cDNA or gDNA derived from T cells, B-cell-depleted T cells, or PBMCs. Deeply sampled blood TCRbeta repertoires from subjects exposed to, actively infected with, or recovered from COVID-19 were included in the dataset. The repertoires were made available in a free public database intended to serve as a resource for research on the immune response to SARS-CoV-2. The samples were drawn from two sources: the first 160 participants of the ongoing ImmuneRACE study, and 1,200 or so subjects contributed by 6 global collaborators. The sample metadata nearly always contained a de-identified subject ID, COVID-19 status, age in years and sex. Where available, HLA class I and class II types were obtained from metadata supplied by the sample provider rather than from assay-based typing. The research as a whole found: The amount of clinical and demographic metadata varied by source and participant and was provided uncurated.

TCRbeta CDR3 regions were amplified from genomic DNA using the immunoSEQ Assay, a bias-controlled multiplex PCR. As for the original processing: The number of nucleated cells in each sample was estimated by amplification of reference gene primers within the assay. Sequence reads were collapsed and filtered to measure the absolute abundance of every unique TCRbeta CDR3 rearrangement. For each sample, productive Simpson clonality was calculated as the square root of Simpson's diversity index over productive rearrangements. The table comes from immuneACCESS by way of TCRdb, which keeps in-frame sequences with V and J called. Part of the clones is missing from these tables; in studies checked, under half for an unresolved V gene and the rest for unknown reasons. D and trimming come from the DNA, and the V and J calls and clone size come from that table. The sample table records about 180,000 clones; 80% to 90% of these occur just once. The ten largest clones capture 7.5% to 10% of the sample.

Collaborating institutions collected whole blood in K2EDTA tubes following their own protocols. Collaborator samples were shipped for TCRbeta analysis as frozen whole blood, isolated PBMCs, or DNA extracted from either sample type. The TCR comes from a man aged 50 or older with active or convalescent COVID-19. Sequencing was done on a sample of peripheral blood.

The CDR3 has the sequence CASRGTGEEKLFF. The nucleotide sequence is given as TGTGCCAGCAGGGGGACAGGGGAGGAAAAACTGTTTTTT. The rearranged segments are TRBV2 and TRBJ1-4, with 10 junctional bases fitting TRBD1. The CDR3 contains 13 residues, cysteine and phenylalanine counted. The only DNA kept is the CDR3, 39 bases in frame from the first base. CDR1 SNHLY and CDR2 FYNNEI were looked up in the germline V gene. The germline V end is reduced by 6 bases and the J end by 8 bases; junction bases left unmatched: 3.